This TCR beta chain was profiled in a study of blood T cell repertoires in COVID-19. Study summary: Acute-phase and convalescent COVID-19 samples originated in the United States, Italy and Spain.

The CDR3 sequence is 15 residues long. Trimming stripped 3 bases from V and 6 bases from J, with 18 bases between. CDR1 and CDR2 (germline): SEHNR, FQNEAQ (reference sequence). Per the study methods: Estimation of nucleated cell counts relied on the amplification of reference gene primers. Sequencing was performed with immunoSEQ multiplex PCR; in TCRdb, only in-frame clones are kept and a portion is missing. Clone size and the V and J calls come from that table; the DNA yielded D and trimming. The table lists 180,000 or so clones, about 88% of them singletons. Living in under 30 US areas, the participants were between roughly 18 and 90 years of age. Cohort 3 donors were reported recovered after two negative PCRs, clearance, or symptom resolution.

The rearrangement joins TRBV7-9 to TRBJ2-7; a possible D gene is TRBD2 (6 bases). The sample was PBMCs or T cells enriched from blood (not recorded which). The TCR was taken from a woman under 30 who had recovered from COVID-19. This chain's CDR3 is CASSFGQGGLGEQYF. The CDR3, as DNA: TGTGCCAGCAGCTTCGGCCAAGGAGGGCTGGGCGAGCAGTACTTC.